What follows are 21 T cell receptor beta chains derived from one specimen sequenced in a study of OX40 agonist ivuxolimab in advanced cancers. The protocol was immunoSEQ multiplex PCR, while the TCRdb copy is restricted to in-frame clones and leaves out a portion. The data hold around 90,000 clones, with 85% to 90% observed a single time. The sequencing used CD4+ or CD8+ T cells sorted from blood, collected in a trial of the OX40 agonist ivuxolimab. The receptor source for this set is an adult with an advanced solid tumor such as melanoma, head and neck, liver or kidney cancer.

This clone was detected once. This chain connects TRBV19 to TRBJ1-1; D might be TRBD1 (6 bases). The V gene's germline CDR1 is LNHDA and CDR2 SQIVND (reference sequence). The V and J ends lost 10 bases and 1 base respectively, with 10 bases between them. The CDR3 is 12 amino acids. CDR3 in DNA: TGTGCCATCAAGACAGGGAACACTGAAGCTTTCTTT. Its protein product is CAIKTGNTEAFF.

The chain uses TRBV5-1 and TRBJ2-1, with D maybe TRBD2 (6 bases). Germline V lookup: CDR1 SGHRS, CDR2 YFSETQ. Trimming left V 0 bases short and J 2 bases short, with 9 bases between. CDR3 size: 15 residues. CDR3 protein: CASSLAGETYNEQFF. The DNA for the CDR3 is TGCGCCAGCAGCTTGGCGGGAGAGACCTACAATGAGCAGTTCTTC.

The J gene is TRBJ2-7, the V gene TRBV7-2; 9 nucleotides line up with TRBD1. Germline CDR1 and CDR2: SGHTA and FQGNSA. V lost 5 bases to trimming and J lost 3 bases; unmatched junction nucleotides: 5. The CDR3 covers 14 residues. CDR3 region: CASSLRDRVYEQYF. The CDR3 DNA reads TGTGCCAGCAGCCTTAGGGACAGGGTCTACGAGCAGTACTTC.

This clone was observed a handful of times. The rearrangement links TRBV18 to TRBJ1-4, with a tentative D call TRBD1 (5 bases). The CDR3 consists of 14 residues. Looked up from germline, CDR1 is KGHSH and CDR2 is LQKENI. Deletions cut 3 bases from V and 6 bases from J, with 11 bases between. The CDR3 is CASSPRQGDEKLFF. DNA for the CDR3: TGTGCCAGCTCACCTCGCCAGGGAGATGAAAAACTGTTTTTT.

The chain has TRBV7-9 and TRBJ1-1, with D perhaps matching TRBD1 (6 bases). The germline V gene encodes CDR1 SEHNR and CDR2 FQNEAQ (reference sequence). The CDR3 spans 14 residues. Trimming left V 2 bases short and J 5 bases short, with 12 bases between. The DNA for the CDR3 is TGTGCCAGCAGCTTACTTGGGGGCGCGACTGAAGCTTTCTTT. Its protein product is CASSLLGGATEAFF.

CDR3 nucleotide sequence: TGTGCCAGTACGAGGACAGCGAACCTTAACTATGGCTACACCTTC. Protein: CASTRTANLNYGYTF. V usage is TRBV19 and J usage is TRBJ1-2, with a possible D match to TRBD1 (6 bases). The CDR3 consists of 15 residues. From germline, CDR1 is LNHDA and CDR2 SQIVND (reference sequence). The germline V and J ends were trimmed by 7 bases and 1 base, with 16 bases remaining between them.

The chain carries TRBV28 and TRBJ2-7; D possibly corresponds to TRBD1 (6 bases). The ends were cut back, 2 bases at V and 3 bases at J, with 11 bases in the middle. The CDR3 has 14 amino acids. Germline loops: CDR1 MDHEN, CDR2 SYDVKM. The CDR3: CASSLIHRDYEQYF. As DNA, the CDR3 is TGTGCCAGCAGTTTAATCCACAGGGACTACGAGCAGTACTTC.

The chain links TRBV4-1 to TRBJ2-1, with no clear D. Germline CDR1 and CDR2: MGHRA and YSYEKL. The V end was cut by 4 bases, the J end by 8 bases, with 6 bases between. The CDR3 has 11 residues. CDR3 in DNA: TGCGCCAGCAGCCGGCACTATGAGCAGTTCTTC. It codes for CASSRHYEQFF.

The chain joins TRBV25-1 to TRBJ1-3; the D is unclear. The CDR3 sequence is 15 residues long. Germline CDR1 MGHDK, CDR2 SYGVNS. V shed 5 bases and J shed 0 bases, with 11 bases lying between them. The DNA for the CDR3 is TGTGCCAGCAGTACCGCCGAAGGCTCTGGAAACACCATATATTTT. Translating it yields CASSTAEGSGNTIYF.

This rearrangement joins TRBV16 to TRBJ2-7; D is possibly TRBD2 (6 bases). Trimming removed 4 bases from V and 7 bases from J, with 20 bases in between. The CDR3 is 15 amino acids. CDR1 is KGHSY and CDR2 is FQNENV in the germline V gene. The CDR3 nucleotides read TGTGCCAGCAGCCTCTCAGTACTAGCCCCCGGAGAGCAGTACTTC. It translates to CASSLSVLAPGEQYF. The full variable domain, with the rest looked up from reference TRBV16 and TRBJ2-7, is GEEVAQTPKHLVRGEGQKAKLYCAPIKGHSYVFWYQQVLKNEFKFLISFQNENVFDETGMPKERFSAKCLPNSPCSLEIQATKLEDSAVYFCASSLSVLAPGEQYFGPGTRLTVT.

The chain has TRBV7-9 and TRBJ1-1; D possibly corresponds to TRBD1 (5 bases). V was clipped by 5 bases and J by 4 bases, with 14 bases between them. Germline V gene lookup returns CDR1 SEHNR and CDR2 FQNEAQ (reference sequence). This CDR3 has 14 amino acids. CDR3 residues: CASSPPRGVTEAFF. The CDR3 DNA reads TGTGCCAGCAGCCCCCCAAGGGGCGTCACTGAAGCTTTCTTT.

The rearrangement links TRBV25-1 to TRBJ1-5; 8 bases are a match to TRBD1. The CDR3 is 15 residues long. V trimming: 4 bases; J trimming: 4 bases; junction bases outside the gene matches: 6. The germline CDR1 and CDR2 sequences are MGHDK and SYGVNS. The CDR3 DNA reads TGTGCCAGCAGTGGGGAGACAGGGGTTAATCAGCCCCAGCATTTT. It translates to CASSGETGVNQPQHF.

The V gene is TRBV7-3, the J gene TRBJ2-7, with D unclear. Germline lookup yields CDR1 SGHTA and CDR2 FQGTGA. V was clipped by 2 bases and J by 4 bases, with 9 bases between them. The CDR3 is 13 amino acids. CDR3 nucleotide sequence: TGTGCCAGCAGCTTATCAGAGGAATACGAGCAGTACTTC. This gives the protein CASSLSEEYEQYF.

The V and J genes are TRBV28 and TRBJ2-7; TRBD1 agrees at 11 bases. The germline gives CDR1 MDHEN, CDR2 SYDVKM. With V trimmed by 5 bases and J by 2 bases, 5 bases remained unmatched. This CDR3 contains 15 residues. In nucleotides, the CDR3 is TGTGCCAGCAGTCGGAGGACAGGGGGCCCCTACGAGCAGTACTTC. This sequence encodes CASSRRTGGPYEQYF.

This clone has a handful of counts. The gene calls are TRBV19 and TRBJ1-5, with unresolved D. Germline CDR1 and CDR2: LNHDA and SQIVND (reference sequence). V lost 7 bases to trimming and J lost 1 base, with 11 bases between them. The CDR3 covers 14 residues. CDR3 sequence: CASTIYDSNQPQHF. DNA for the CDR3: TGTGCCAGTACCATATACGACAGCAATCAGCCCCAGCATTTT.

Here the CDR3 DNA reads TGCAGCGTTGAGGTTAGCGGCAGGGGCATAGCGAACACCGGGGAGCTGTTTTTT. Translation: CSVEVSGRGIANTGELFF. This chain joins TRBV29-1 and TRBJ2-2; either TRBD1 or TRBD2 may supply D (6 bases each). The germline V gene has CDR1 SQVTM and CDR2 ANQGSEA. Trimming pared 3 bases from V and 0 bases from J, leaving 20 bases between. The CDR3 has 18 amino acids.

V usage is TRBV29-1 and J usage is TRBJ2-3; D unclear. The germline V gene has CDR1 SQVTM and CDR2 ANQGSEA. The CDR3 has 14 residues. V was trimmed by 2 bases and J by 4 bases, leaving 13 bases between them. CDR3 sequence (DNA): TGCAGCGTTGAAAGGCTTACTCTCGCAGATACGCAGTATTTT. It is translated as CSVERLTLADTQYF.

The gene calls are TRBV6-1 and TRBJ2-1; D not certain. The CDR3 consists of 15 residues. The V gene's germline CDR1 is MNHNS and CDR2 SASEGT. The V end lost 2 bases, the J end lost 3 bases, and 11 bases lay between the germline ends. CDR3 in amino acids: CASSESGGNYNEQFF. CDR3 DNA sequence: TGTGCCAGCAGTGAATCGGGCGGTAACTACAATGAGCAGTTCTTC.

The genes are TRBV19 and TRBJ2-5, with 9 bases lining up with TRBD2. The V gene end was trimmed by 1 base and the J gene end by 5 bases; junction bases not matched to a gene: 8. The CDR3 runs to 16 residues. Germline V lookup: CDR1 LNHDA, CDR2 SQIVND (reference sequence). The CDR3 reads CASSIASAGGRETQYF. In DNA, the CDR3 is TGTGCCAGTAGTATAGCGTCGGCGGGAGGGCGTGAGACCCAGTACTTC.

V and J are TRBV30 and TRBJ1-2; D ambiguous. The CDR3 is 13 amino acids. The germline V gene has CDR1 GTSNPN and CDR2 SVGIG (reference sequence). V lost 0 bases, J lost 3 bases, and 8 bases lay in between. The CDR3 protein is CAWSVQQYYGYTF. CDR3 nucleotides: TGTGCCTGGAGTGTACAACAGTACTATGGCTACACCTTC.

The chain combines TRBV9 with TRBJ2-7; 11 bases are shared with TRBD2. The germline gives CDR1 SGDLS, CDR2 YYNGEE. The CDR3 has 17 amino acids. With 3 bases clipped from V and 2 bases from J, the junction kept 10 bases outside the gene matches. The CDR3 sequence is CASSAGLAGPPTYEQYF. The CDR3 nucleotides are TGTGCCAGCAGCGCCGGACTAGCGGGCCCGCCTACCTACGAGCAGTACTTC. The whole variable domain, remainder taken from reference TRBV9 and TRBJ2-7, is DSGVTQTPKHLITATGQRVTLRCSPRSGDLSVYWYQQSLDQGLQFLIQYYNGEERAKGNILERFSAQQFPDLHSELNLSSLELGDSALYFCASSAGLAGPPTYEQYFGPGTRLTVT.